This T cell receptor (beta chain) was recovered during a study of response to subunit inactivated influenza vaccine. Study conclusions and caveats: Authors suggested each seasonal influenza vaccination recruits few new T cells.

Trimming cost V 4 bases and J 5 bases; bases outside gene matches: 6. Per germline, CDR1 MDHEN and CDR2 SYDVKM. This CDR3 has 14 residues. Concerning this clonotype: Its antigen is unidentified.

From the RT-PCR reads, TCRdb called clonotypes with MiXCR, one entry per CDR3 protein. The profile shows 400,000 to 650,000 distinct CDR3 sequences, approximately 7.2% of them singletons. The rearrangement joins TRBV28 to TRBJ2-3, with 7 bases aligning to TRBD2. The sample in question was PBMCs from blood, obtained roughly 24 months after vaccination. This TCR was sampled from a man aged 50 to 69 who received an inactivated influenza vaccine. CDR3 amino acids: CASSWGGREDTQYF. The CDR3 DNA reads TGTGCCAGCAGTTGGGGGGGAAGGGAAGATACGCAGTATTTT.